This TCR beta chain was sequenced for a study of T cell repertoires in cytomegalovirus infection. Study as a whole: CMV epitopes that were recently identified and HLA-C-restricted were used alongside well-studied HLA-B-restricted ones. Through public TCR beta signatures, both CMV infection and matching HLA type were indicated.

Study-wide results and caveats: In two of eight donors, the top clonotype was HLA-C-restricted CMV-specific.

CDR1 MNHNY and CDR2 SVGAGI come from the germline V gene (reference sequence). V was trimmed by 7 bases and J by 5 bases, leaving 23 bases between them. This CDR3 has 16 amino acids. This clonotype showed up just a few times. Its target is not known. From the reads, TCRdb called clonotypes with MiXCR, one entry per CDR3 protein. The sample includes approximately 1,000,000 distinct CDR3 sequences, 31% of them seen just once. The sequence was obtained from a human donor in good health (CMV status not recorded). Some clones in this sample may be carry-over from other donors' samples. The chain employs TRBV6-6 and TRBJ1-1; D not resolved. The sequenced sample was cultured CD8+ T cells from PBMCs, obtained from culture after CMV antigen stimulation. The CDR3 loop reads CASTFPLGEGGTEAFF. The CDR3 DNA reads as TGTGCCAGCACCTTCCCACTTGGGGAGGGAGGGACTGAAGCTTTCTTT.